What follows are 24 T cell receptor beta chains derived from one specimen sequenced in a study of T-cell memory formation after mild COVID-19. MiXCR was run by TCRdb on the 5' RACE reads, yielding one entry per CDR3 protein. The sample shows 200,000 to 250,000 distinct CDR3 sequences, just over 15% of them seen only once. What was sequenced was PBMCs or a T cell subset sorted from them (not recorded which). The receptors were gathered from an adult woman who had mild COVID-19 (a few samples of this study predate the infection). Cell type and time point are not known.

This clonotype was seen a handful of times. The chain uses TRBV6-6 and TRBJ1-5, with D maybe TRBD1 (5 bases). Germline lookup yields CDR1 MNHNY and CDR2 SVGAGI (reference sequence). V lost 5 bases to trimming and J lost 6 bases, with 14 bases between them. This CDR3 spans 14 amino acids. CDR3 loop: CASSLTGLTQPQHF. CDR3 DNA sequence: TGTGCCAGCAGTCTTACAGGATTGACTCAGCCCCAGCATTTT.

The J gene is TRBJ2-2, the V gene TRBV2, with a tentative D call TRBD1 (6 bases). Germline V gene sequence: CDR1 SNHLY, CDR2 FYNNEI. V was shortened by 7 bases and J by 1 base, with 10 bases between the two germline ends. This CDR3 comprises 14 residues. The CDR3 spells CASTADRNTGELFF. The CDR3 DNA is TGTGCCAGCACAGCGGACAGGAACACCGGGGAGCTGTTTTTT.

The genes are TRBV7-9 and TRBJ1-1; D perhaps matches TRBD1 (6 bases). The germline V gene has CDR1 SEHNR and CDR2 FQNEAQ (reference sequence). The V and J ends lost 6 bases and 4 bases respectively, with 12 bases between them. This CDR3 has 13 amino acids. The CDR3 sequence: CASSLKGGTEAFF. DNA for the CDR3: TGTGCCAGCAGTTTAAAGGGGGGCACTGAAGCTTTCTTT.

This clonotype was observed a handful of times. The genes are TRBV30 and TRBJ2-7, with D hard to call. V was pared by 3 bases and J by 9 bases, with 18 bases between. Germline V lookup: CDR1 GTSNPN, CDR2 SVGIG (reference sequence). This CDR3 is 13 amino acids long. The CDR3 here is CAWSATSESGQYF. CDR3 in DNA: TGTGCCTGGAGCGCCACGTCGGAATCCGGGCAGTACTTC.

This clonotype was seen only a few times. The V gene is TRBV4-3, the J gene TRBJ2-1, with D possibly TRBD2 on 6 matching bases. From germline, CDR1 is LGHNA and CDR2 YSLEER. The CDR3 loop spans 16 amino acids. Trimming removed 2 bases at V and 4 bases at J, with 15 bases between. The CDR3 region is CASSQRLSGQYNEQFF. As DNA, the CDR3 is TGCGCCAGCAGCCAACGACTAAGCGGGCAGTACAATGAGCAGTTCTTC.

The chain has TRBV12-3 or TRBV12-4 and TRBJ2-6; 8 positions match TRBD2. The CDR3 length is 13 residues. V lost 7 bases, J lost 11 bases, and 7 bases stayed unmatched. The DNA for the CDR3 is TGTGCCAGCACCCTCAACGGGAGGGACGTCCTGACTTTC. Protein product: CASTLNGRDVLTF.

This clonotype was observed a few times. The CDR3 nucleotides are TGTGCCAGCAGCCCCCGGGCCCCAGGCGACAATGAGCAGTTCTTC. The encoded protein is CASSPRAPGDNEQFF. The chain recombines TRBV5-5 with TRBJ2-1; no firm D call. The CDR3 spans 15 residues. V was trimmed by 4 bases and J by 5 bases, leaving 16 bases between them. From germline, CDR1 is SGHKS and CDR2 YYEKEE (reference sequence).

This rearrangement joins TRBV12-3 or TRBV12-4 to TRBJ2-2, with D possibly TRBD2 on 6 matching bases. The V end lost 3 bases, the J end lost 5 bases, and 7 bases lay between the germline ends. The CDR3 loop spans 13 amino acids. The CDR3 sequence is CASSFGGTGELFF. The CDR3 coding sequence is TGTGCCAGCAGTTTTGGGGGGACCGGGGAGCTGTTTTTT.

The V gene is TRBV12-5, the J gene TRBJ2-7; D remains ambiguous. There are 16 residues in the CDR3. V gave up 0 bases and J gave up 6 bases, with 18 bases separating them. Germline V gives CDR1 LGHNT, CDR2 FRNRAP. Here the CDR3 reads CASGLVSGSLPGEQYF. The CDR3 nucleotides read TGTGCTAGTGGTTTGGTATCTGGATCCCTTCCCGGCGAGCAGTACTTC. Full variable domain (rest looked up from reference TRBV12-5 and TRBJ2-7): DARVTQTPRHKVTEMGQEVTMRCQPILGHNTVFWYRQTMMQGLELLAYFRNRAPLDDSGMPKDRFSAEMPDATLATLKIQPSEPRDSAVYFCASGLVSGSLPGEQYFGPGTRLTVT.

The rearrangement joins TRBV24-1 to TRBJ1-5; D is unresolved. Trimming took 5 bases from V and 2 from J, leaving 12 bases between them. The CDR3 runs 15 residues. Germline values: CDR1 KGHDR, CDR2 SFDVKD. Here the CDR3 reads CATSVAMAGNQPQHF. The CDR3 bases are TGTGCCACCAGTGTCGCGATGGCGGGCAATCAGCCCCAGCATTTT.

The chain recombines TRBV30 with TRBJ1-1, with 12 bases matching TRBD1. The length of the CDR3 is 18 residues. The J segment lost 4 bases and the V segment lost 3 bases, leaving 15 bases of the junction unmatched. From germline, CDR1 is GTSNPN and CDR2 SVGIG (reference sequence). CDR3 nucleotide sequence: TGTGCCTGGAGCCCAAGACCGGGACAGGGGGCGCGTTTCACTGAAGCTTTCTTT. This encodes CAWSPRPGQGARFTEAFF.

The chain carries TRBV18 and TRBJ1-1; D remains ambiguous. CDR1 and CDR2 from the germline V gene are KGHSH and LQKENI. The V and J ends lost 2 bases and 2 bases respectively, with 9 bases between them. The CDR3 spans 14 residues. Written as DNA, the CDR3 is TGTGCCAGCTCACCAGGAAGGTCTAACACTGAAGCTTTCTTT. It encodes CASSPGRSNTEAFF.

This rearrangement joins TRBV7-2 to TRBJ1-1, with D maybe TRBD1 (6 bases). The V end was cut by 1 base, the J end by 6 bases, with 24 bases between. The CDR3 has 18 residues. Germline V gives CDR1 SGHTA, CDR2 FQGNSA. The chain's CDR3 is CASSLEGPRGGLGPEAFF. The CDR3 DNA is TGTGCCAGCAGCTTAGAGGGTCCGCGGGGGGGCCTCGGGCCTGAAGCTTTCTTT.

The CDR3: CSVQRARVISYNEQFF. The CDR3 DNA follows: TGCAGTGTACAAAGGGCCAGGGTGATCTCCTACAATGAGCAGTTCTTC. The J gene is TRBJ2-1, the V gene TRBV20-1; a possible D gene is TRBD1 (5 bases). Trimming shortened V by 7 bases and J by 0 bases, and 19 bases separated the two germline ends. The CDR3 runs 16 residues. Germline loops: CDR1 DFQATT, CDR2 SNEGSKA (reference sequence).

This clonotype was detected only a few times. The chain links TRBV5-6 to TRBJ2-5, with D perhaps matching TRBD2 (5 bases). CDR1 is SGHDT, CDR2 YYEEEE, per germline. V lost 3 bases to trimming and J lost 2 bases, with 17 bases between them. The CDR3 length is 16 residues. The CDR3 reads CASSSTTSRPQETQYF. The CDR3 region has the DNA TGTGCCAGCAGCTCCACTACTAGTAGACCTCAAGAGACCCAGTACTTC.

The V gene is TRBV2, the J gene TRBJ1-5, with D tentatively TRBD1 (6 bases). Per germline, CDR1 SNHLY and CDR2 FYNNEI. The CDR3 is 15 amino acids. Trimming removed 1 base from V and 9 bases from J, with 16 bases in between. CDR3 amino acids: CASSEGGARTVPQHF. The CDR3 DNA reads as TGTGCCAGCAGTGAAGGGGGGGCGCGTACTGTGCCCCAGCATTTT.

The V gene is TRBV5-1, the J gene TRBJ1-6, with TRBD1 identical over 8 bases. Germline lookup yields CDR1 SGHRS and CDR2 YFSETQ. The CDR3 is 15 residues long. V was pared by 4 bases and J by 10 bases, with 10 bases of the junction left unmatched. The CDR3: CASSDGGQGRSPLHF. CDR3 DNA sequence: TGCGCCAGCAGCGATGGAGGACAGGGTCGATCACCCCTCCACTTT.

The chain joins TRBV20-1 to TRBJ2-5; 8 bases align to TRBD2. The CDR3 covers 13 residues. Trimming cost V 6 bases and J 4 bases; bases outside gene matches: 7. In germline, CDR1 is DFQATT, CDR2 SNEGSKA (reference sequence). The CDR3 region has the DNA TGCAGTGCCCCAGCGGGGGTCACAGAGACCCAGTACTTC. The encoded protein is CSAPAGVTETQYF.

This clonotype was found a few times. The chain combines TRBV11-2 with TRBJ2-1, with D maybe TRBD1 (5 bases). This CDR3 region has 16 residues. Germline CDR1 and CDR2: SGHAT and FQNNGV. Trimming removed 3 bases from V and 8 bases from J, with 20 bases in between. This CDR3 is CASSFGGALGPDEQFF. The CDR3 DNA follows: TGTGCCAGCAGCTTCGGTGGCGCCTTGGGGCCTGATGAGCAGTTCTTC.

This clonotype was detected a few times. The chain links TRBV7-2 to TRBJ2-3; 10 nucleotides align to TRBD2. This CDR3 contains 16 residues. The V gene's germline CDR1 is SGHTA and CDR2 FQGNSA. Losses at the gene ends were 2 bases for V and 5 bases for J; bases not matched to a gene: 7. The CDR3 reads CASSLFASGGRDTQYF. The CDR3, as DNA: TGTGCCAGCAGCTTATTCGCTAGCGGGGGAAGAGATACGCAGTATTTT.

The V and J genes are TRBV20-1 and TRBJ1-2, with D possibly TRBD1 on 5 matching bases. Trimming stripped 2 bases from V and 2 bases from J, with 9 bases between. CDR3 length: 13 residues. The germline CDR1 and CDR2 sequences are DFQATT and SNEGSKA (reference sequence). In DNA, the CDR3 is TGCAGTGCTAGACAGGGAGAGAACTATGGCTACACCTTC. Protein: CSARQGENYGYTF.

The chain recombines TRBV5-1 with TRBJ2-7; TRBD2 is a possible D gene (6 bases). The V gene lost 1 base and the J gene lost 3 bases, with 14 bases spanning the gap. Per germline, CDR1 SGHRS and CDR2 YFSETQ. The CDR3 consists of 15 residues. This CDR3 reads CASSLFAGSGYEQYF. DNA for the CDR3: TGCGCCAGCAGCTTGTTTGCGGGGTCGGGCTACGAGCAGTACTTC.

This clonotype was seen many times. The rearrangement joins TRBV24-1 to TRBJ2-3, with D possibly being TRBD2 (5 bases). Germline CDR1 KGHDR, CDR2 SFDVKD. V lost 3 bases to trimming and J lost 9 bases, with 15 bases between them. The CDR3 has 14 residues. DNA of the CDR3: TGTGCCACCAGTGATCTTCGGTTGGGGAGCACGCAGTATTTT. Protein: CATSDLRLGSTQYF.

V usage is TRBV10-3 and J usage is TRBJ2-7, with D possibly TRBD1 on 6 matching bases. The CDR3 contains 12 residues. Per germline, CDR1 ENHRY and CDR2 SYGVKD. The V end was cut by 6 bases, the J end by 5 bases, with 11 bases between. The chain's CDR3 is CAISPRGNEQYF. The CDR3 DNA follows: TGTGCCATCAGCCCAAGGGGGAACGAGCAGTACTTC.